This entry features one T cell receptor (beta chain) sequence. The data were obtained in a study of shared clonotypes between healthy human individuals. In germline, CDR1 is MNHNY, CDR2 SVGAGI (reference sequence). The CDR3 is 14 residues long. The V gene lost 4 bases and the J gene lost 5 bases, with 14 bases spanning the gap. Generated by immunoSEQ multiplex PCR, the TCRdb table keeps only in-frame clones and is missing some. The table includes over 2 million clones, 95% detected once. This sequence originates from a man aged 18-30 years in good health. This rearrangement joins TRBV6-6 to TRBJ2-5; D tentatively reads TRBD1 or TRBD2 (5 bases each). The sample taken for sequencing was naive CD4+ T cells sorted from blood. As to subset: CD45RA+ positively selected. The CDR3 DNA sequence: TGTGCCAGCAGTTCCCCAGGGACGGGGGAGACCCAGTACTTC. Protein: CASSSPGTGETQYF.